This T cell receptor beta chain was recorded in a study of blood T cell repertoires in COVID-19. Here immunoSEQ multiplex PCR was the method, and the copy in TCRdb shows in-frame clones only, minus some. This table has fewer than 250,000 clones, roughly 90% appearing once. This CDR3 comprises 15 residues. Trimming took 5 bases from V and 0 from J; bases not matched to a gene: 2. Germline loops: CDR1 MNHEY, CDR2 SMNVEV (reference sequence). The source material was peripheral blood. The clonotype comes from a woman aged 60 to 75 with acute or convalescent COVID-19. The J gene is TRBJ2-1, the V gene TRBV27, with 9 bases that match TRBD2. The CDR3 bases are TGTGCCAGCAGTCTAGCGGGGACCTCCTACAATGAGCAGTTCTTC. It translates to CASSLAGTSYNEQFF.